A selection of T cell receptor beta chains follows, all from one sample in a study of identical twins. A single record per CDR3 protein comes from TCRdb applying MiXCR to the 5' RACE reads. The sample shows approximately 700,000 distinct CDR3 sequences, over 15% of them seen only once. These sequences were also reported in another study, on T cells expressing NK-cell markers.

The sequencing input was PBMCs. Receptor source: a woman aged 18-29 years in good health. Each CDR3 is given with its conserved first and last residue.

v_call,cdr3_aa
TRBV6-6,CASSYYGRGPQHF
TRBV5-6,CASSLPSRGPDTQYF
TRBV29-1,CSVFLQGPSYNEQFF
TRBV5-5,CASSLALLVGGEQYF
TRBV10-3,CAIGKGRGNTGELFF
TRBV29-1,CSVIYPGFGYGYTF
TRBV29-1,CSVGTADTEAFF
TRBV10-3,CAISARLASNSYEQYF
TRBV15,CATSRDIGVSDTQYF
TRBV18,CASSPGLDAGWGF
TRBV7-8,CASSPGLAGATLRTQYF
TRBV12-3/TRBV12-4,CASRPQAAGANVLTF
TRBV20-1,CSGSSSGGANEQFF
TRBV7-7,CASSFNNSRDSSYEQYF
TRBV29-1,CSVENGRAPYEQYF
TRBV18,CASSPRSGGSDTQYF
TRBV10-3,CAISESWEQYF
TRBV4-3,CASSLGGSGLAGYEQFF
TRBV5-6,CASSLDRYSYGYTF
TRBV2,CASSEISLQQETQYF
TRBV7-9,CASSLGWGENTEAFF
TRBV10-3,CAIETGEGGYEQYF
TRBV28,CASSLWAAELEAFF
TRBV20-1,CSAPNLPAVEQYF
TRBV20-1,CSASFRGDRSPLHF
TRBV5-1,CASSLLSAGGSYEQYF